This passage covers 17 T cell receptor beta chains from one sample sequenced in a study of post-analysis software for immune sequencing data. Study-wide results and limits: Included in a set of about five TRBV segments more frequent in patients than controls were TRBV5-6, TRBV5-1 and TRBV20-1.

Presence of unique molecular identifiers characterized the TCR beta cDNA libraries. MiXCR, run by TCRdb on the PCR reads, gives a single entry per CDR3 protein. The table includes roughly 540,000 distinct CDR3 sequences, about a third detected once. Antigen specificity for these receptors is unknown. Sequencing was carried out using blood. The origin of the receptors is a girl younger than 18 with multiple sclerosis.

The genes are TRBV5-1 and TRBJ2-1; a possible D gene is TRBD2 (5 bases). This CDR3 has 13 amino acids. Germline CDR1 and CDR2: SGHRS and YFSETQ. V lost 5 bases and J lost 13, with 19 bases in between. The CDR3 nucleotides are TGCGCCAGCAGGCCCGGAGGCTCCTGGAGTCAGTTCTTC. Translated, it gives CASRPGGSWSQFF.

This clonotype has a handful of counts. The rearrangement joins TRBV5-1 to TRBJ1-1; TRBD1 might be the D (5 bases). CDR1 SGHRS and CDR2 YFSETQ come from the germline V gene. CDR3 length equals 14 residues. V was clipped by 4 bases and J by 5 bases, with 15 bases between them. Here the CDR3 DNA reads TGCGCCAGCAGCGGGACGACAGCCACTACTGAAGCTTTCTTT. Translated: CASSGTTATTEAFF.

The chain employs TRBV20-1 and TRBJ2-3; D unclear. The CDR3 covers 17 residues. V lost 0 bases, J lost 3 bases, and 19 bases lay in between. Germline V gene sequence: CDR1 DFQATT, CDR2 SNEGSKA (reference sequence). Written as DNA, the CDR3 is TGCAGTGCTAGAGATATAACGGGTGGAGTAATAACAGATACGCAGTATTTT. This sequence encodes CSARDITGGVITDTQYF.

This chain uses TRBV4-1 with TRBJ2-3; D may be TRBD1 or TRBD2 (6 bases each). The CDR3 totals 16 residues. Germline V gene lookup returns CDR1 MGHRA and CDR2 YSYEKL. Trimming stripped 1 base from V and 2 bases from J, with 13 bases between. The DNA for the CDR3 is TGCGCCAGCAGCCAAGGGCCGGGGGCCGTCACAGATACGCAGTATTTT. Its protein is CASSQGPGAVTDTQYF.

This clonotype was found many times. The genes are TRBV20-1 and TRBJ2-3, with D possibly TRBD1 on 6 matching bases. Looked up from germline, CDR1 is DFQATT and CDR2 is SNEGSKA (reference sequence). The CDR3 extends over 12 amino acids. CDR3 in amino acids: CSTGLSTDTQYF. DNA of the CDR3: TGCAGCACAGGGCTTAGCACAGATACGCAGTATTTT.

This clonotype was recorded a few times. This CDR3 is CASSLAGGTQHF. For the CDR3, the DNA is TGTGCCAGCAGCTTGGCTGGGGGAACCCAGCATTTT. The chain has TRBV5-5 and TRBJ1-5; tentative D call: TRBD1 (5 bases). V shed 0 bases and J shed 11 bases, with 9 bases lying between them. This CDR3 contains 12 residues. Germline-derived CDR1 and CDR2 are SGHKS and YYEKEE (reference sequence).

A few counts support this clonotype. The chain recombines TRBV27 with TRBJ2-7; 9 bases fit TRBD1. The CDR3 consists of 14 residues. Germline loops: CDR1 MNHEY, CDR2 SMNVEV (reference sequence). Trimming removed 4 bases from V and 5 bases from J; junction bases left unmatched: 6. CDR3 in DNA: TGTGCCAGCAGTTGGGGACAGGGATTAAACGAGCAGTACTTC. Its translation: CASSWGQGLNEQYF.

This clonotype was counted only a few times. The J gene is TRBJ2-5, the V gene TRBV20-1, with 11 bases aligning to TRBD2. CDR1 DFQATT and CDR2 SNEGSKA come from the germline V gene (reference sequence). There are 14 residues in the CDR3. V lost 6 bases to trimming and J lost 4 bases; unmatched junction nucleotides: 7. CDR3 sequence (DNA): TGCAGTGCCCTTGACCTAGCGGGGGGAGAGACCCAGTACTTC. Protein: CSALDLAGGETQYF.

J is TRBJ2-5 and V is TRBV18, with 7 bases matching TRBD1. J lost 1 base, V lost 3 bases, and 5 bases had no gene match. This CDR3 region has 15 residues. Germline V CDR1 and CDR2: KGHSH, LQKENI. The CDR3 reads CASSPQQGTQETQYF. The CDR3 DNA reads as TGTGCCAGCTCACCTCAACAGGGGACCCAAGAGACCCAGTACTTC.

The sample holds a few counts of this clonotype. The rearrangement uses TRBV5-1 and TRBJ1-2, with 12 bases that match TRBD1. The CDR3 is 15 amino acids. The V and J ends lost 5 bases and 6 bases, in that order; junction bases with no gene match: 8. Looked up from germline, CDR1 is SGHRS and CDR2 is YFSETQ. The CDR3 region has the DNA TGCGCCAGCAGTTATGGCGGGACAGGGGGCGATGGCTACACCTTC. It codes for CASSYGGTGGDGYTF.

This chain joins TRBV6-1 and TRBJ2-7; TRBD2 matches at 10 bases. The DNA matches TRBJ2-5 better at its end, which makes the J call doubtful. CDR1 and CDR2 (germline): MNHNS, SASEGT. CDR3 length: 16 residues. The CDR3 region is CASSRISGGRRETQYF. The CDR3 region has the DNA TGTGCCAGCAGTCGGATTAGCGGGGGGAGGAGGGAGACCCAGTACTTC.

The table lists this clonotype with a few counts. The chain employs TRBV5-1 and TRBJ1-4, with a weak D call TRBD1 (5 bases). Germline V CDR1 and CDR2: SGHRS, YFSETQ. CDR3 length: 14 amino acids. V was cut by 0 bases and J by 6 bases, with 9 bases left in between. Here the CDR3 reads CASSLAATDEKLFF. The CDR3 nucleotides are TGCGCCAGCAGCTTGGCCGCGACAGATGAAAAACTGTTTTTT.

The genes are TRBV12-3 or TRBV12-4 and TRBJ2-3; no reliable D call. The length of the CDR3 is 14 residues. Between the trimmed V and J ends, which lost 6 bases and 1 base, there was a span of 11 bases. This CDR3 is CASSFYAGTDTQYF. DNA for the CDR3: TGTGCCAGCAGCTTCTACGCGGGCACAGATACGCAGTATTTT.

This clonotype was seen once. The rearrangement joins TRBV24-1 to TRBJ2-2; 7 bases are a match to TRBD2. The CDR3 loop spans 17 amino acids. CDR1 is KGHDR, CDR2 SFDVKD, per germline. V was pared by 4 bases and J by 1 base, with 8 bases of the junction left unmatched. The CDR3 sequence: CATSDPLERGNTGELFF. The CDR3 nucleotides are TGTGCCACCAGTGACCCGCTTGAGCGGGGGAACACCGGGGAGCTGTTTTTT.

The genes are TRBV5-1 and TRBJ2-7; no reliable D call. The DNA end lines up better with TRBJ2-5; the J call may be wrong. The CDR3 consists of 13 residues. Germline CDR1 is SGHRS and CDR2 is YFSETQ. This CDR3 is CASSLELQETQYF. In DNA, the CDR3 is TGCGCCAGCAGCTTGGAGTTACAAGAGACCCAGTACTTC.

This clonotype was found once. V and J are TRBV6-7 and TRBJ1-5; TRBD1 agrees at 7 bases. TRBV6-7 has ORF status, its function being uncertain. The trim removed 2 bases at V and 1 base at J, leaving 2 bases unmatched. The CDR3 length is 15 residues. The CDR3 spells CASSYPDRSNQPQHF. CDR3 DNA sequence: TGTGCCAGCAGTTACCCGGACAGGAGCAATCAGCCCCAGCATTTT.

The chain combines TRBV12-3 or TRBV12-4 with TRBJ2-3, with D uncertain. The V and J ends lost 11 bases and 3 bases respectively, with 21 bases between them. There are 15 residues in the CDR3. For the CDR3, the DNA is TGTGCCTCCCTTGTGTCGAGGCTGTGGACAGATACGCAGTATTTT. It is translated as CASLVSRLWTDTQYF.